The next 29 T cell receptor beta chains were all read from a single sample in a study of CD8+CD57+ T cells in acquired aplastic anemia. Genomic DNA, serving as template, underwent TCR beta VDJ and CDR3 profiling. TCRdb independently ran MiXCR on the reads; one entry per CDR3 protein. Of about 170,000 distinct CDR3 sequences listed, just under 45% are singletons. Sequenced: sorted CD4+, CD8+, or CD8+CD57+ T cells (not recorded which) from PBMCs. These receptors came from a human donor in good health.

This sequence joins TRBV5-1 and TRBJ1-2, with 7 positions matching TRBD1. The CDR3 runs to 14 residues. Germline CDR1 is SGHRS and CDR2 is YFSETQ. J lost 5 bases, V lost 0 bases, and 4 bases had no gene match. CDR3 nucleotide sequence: TGCGCCAGCAGCTTGGGGGCAGGGGGTTATGGCTACACCTTC. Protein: CASSLGAGGYGYTF. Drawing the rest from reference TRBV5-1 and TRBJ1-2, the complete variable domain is KAGVTQTPRYLIKTRGQQVTLSCSPISGHRSVSWYQQTPGQGLQFLFEYFSETQRNKGNFPGRFSGRQFSNSRSEMNVSTLELGDSALYLCASSLGAGGYGYTFGSGTRLTVV.

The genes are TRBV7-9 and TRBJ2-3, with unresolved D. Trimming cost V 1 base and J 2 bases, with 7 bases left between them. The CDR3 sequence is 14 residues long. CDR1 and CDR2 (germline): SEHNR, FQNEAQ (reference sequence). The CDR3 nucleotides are TGTGCCAGCAGCTTAGGGATTATCACAGATACGCAGTATTTT. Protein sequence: CASSLGIITDTQYF.

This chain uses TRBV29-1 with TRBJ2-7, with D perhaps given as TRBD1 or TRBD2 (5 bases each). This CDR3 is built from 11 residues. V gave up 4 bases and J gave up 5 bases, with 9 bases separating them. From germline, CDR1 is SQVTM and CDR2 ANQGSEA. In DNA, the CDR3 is TGCAGCGTTGCTCGAGGGGACGAGCAGTACTTC. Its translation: CSVARGDEQYF.

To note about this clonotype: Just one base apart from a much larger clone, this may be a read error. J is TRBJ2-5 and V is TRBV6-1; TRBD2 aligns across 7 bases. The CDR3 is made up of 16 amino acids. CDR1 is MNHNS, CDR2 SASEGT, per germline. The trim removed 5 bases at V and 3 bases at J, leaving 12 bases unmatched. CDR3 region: CASSTQFDGGKETQYF. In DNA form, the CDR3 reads TGTGCCAGCAGTACCCAATTCGACGGGGGGAAAGAGACCCAGTACTTC.

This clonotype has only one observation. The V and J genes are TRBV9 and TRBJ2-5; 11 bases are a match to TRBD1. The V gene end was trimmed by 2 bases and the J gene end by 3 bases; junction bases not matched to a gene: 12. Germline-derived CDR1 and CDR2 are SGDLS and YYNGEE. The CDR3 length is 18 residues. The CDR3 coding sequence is TGTGCCAGCAGCGTCCCGAACGAGAGGACAGGGGGCAAAGAGACCCAGTACTTC. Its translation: CASSVPNERTGGKETQYF.

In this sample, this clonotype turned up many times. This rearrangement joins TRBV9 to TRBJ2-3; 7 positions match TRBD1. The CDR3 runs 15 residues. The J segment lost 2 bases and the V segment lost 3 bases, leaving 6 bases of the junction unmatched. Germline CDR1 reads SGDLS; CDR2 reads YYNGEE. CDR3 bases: TGTGCCAGCAGCGCGAGACAGGGTGTCACAGATACGCAGTATTTT. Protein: CASSARQGVTDTQYF.

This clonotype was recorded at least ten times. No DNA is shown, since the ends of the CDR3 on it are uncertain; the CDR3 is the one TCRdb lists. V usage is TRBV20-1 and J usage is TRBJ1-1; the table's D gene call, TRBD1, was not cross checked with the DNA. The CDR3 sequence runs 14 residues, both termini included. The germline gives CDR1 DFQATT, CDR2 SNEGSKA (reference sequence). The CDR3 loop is CSARDFGAGAEAFF.

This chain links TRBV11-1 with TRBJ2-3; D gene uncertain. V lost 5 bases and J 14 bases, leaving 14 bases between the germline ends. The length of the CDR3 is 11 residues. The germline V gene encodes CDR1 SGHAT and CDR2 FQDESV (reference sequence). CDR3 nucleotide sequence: TGTGCCAGCAGCGATGCGACGAGGTCGTATTTT. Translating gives CASSDATRSYF.

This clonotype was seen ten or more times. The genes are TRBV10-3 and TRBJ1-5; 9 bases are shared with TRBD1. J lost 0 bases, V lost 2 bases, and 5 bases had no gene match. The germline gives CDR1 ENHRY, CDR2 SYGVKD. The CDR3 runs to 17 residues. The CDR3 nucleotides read TGTGCCATCAGTGAGCCGGGACAGGGATTTAGCAATCAGCCCCAGCATTTT. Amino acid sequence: CAISEPGQGFSNQPQHF.

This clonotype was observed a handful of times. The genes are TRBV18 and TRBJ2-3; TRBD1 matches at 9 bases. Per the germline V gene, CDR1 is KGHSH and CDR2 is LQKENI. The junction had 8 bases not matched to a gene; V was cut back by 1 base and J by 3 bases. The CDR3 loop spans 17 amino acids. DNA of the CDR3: TGTGCCAGCTCACCACGGGTACAGGGGGCAATTACAGATACGCAGTATTTT. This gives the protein CASSPRVQGAITDTQYF.

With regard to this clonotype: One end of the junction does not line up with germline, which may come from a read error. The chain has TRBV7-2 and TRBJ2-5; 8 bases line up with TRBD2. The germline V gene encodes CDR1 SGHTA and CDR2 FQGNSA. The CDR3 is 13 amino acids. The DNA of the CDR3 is TGTGCCAGCAGCCTTAGCGGGGAGGTGACCCGGTACTTC. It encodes CASSLSGEVTRYF. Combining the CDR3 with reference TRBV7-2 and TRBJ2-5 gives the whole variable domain GAGVSQSPSNKVTEKGKDVELRCDPISGHTALYWYRQSLGQGLEFLIYFQGNSAPDKSGLPSDRFSAERTGGSVSTLTIQRTQQEDSAVYLCASSLSGEVTRYFGPGTRLLVL.

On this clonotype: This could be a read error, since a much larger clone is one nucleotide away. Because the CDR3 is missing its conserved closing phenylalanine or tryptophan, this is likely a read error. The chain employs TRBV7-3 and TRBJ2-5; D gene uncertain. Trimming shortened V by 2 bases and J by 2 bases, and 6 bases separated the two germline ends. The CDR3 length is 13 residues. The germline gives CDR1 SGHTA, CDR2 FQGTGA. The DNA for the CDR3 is TGTGCCAGCAGCTTATTATTACAAGAGACCCAGTACTCC. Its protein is CASSLLLQETQYS.

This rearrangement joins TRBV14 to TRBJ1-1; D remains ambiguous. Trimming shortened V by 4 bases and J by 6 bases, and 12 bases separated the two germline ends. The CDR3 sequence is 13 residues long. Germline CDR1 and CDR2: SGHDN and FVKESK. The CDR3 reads CASSPTREPEAFF. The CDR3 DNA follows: TGTGCCAGCAGCCCAACTCGGGAACCTGAAGCTTTCTTT.

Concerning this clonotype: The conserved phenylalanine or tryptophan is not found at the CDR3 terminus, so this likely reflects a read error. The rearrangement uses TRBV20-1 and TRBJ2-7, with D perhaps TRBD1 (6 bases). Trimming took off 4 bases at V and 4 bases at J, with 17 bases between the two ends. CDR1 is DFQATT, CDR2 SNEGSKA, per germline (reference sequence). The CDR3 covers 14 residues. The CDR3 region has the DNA TGCAGTGCTATCGCGACAGGCGCACCATACGAGCAGTACTCC. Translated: CSAIATGAPYEQYS.

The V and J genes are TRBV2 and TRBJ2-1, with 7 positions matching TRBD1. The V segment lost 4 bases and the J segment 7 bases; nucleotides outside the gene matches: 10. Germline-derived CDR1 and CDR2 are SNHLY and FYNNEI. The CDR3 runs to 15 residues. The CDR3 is CASSATGSLKNEQFF. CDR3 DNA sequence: TGTGCCAGCAGTGCGACAGGGTCTCTTAAAAATGAGCAGTTCTTC.

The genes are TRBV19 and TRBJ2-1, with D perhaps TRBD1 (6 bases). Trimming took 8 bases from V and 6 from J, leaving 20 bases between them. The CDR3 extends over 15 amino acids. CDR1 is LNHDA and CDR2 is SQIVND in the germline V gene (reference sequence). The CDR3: CASSSQGSPFNEQFF. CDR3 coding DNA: TGTGCCAGTTCGTCCCAGGGGAGTCCGTTCAATGAGCAGTTCTTC.

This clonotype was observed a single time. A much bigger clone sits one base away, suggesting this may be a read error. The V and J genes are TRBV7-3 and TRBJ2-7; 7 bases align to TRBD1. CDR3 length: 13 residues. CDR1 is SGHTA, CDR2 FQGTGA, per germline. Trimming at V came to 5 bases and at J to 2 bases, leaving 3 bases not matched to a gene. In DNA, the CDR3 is TGTGCCAGCAGCGACAGGGCGACCTACGAGCAGTACTTC. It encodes CASSDRATYEQYF.

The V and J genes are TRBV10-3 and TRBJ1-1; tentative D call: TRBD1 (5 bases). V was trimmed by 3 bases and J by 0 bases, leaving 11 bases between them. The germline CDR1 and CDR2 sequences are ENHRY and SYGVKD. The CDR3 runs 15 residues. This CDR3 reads CAISETGTVNTEAFF. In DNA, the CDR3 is TGTGCCATCAGTGAAACCGGGACGGTGAACACTGAAGCTTTCTTT.

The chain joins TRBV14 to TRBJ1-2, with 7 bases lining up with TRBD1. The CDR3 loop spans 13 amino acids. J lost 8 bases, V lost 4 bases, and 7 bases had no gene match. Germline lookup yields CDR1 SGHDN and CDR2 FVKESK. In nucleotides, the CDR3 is TGTGCCAGCAGCCGAGGACAGGAGAGAGGCTACACCTTC. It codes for CASSRGQERGYTF.

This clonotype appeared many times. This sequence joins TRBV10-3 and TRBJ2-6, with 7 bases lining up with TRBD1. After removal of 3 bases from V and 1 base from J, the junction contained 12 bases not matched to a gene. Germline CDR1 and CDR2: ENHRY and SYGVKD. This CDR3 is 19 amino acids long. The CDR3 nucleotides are TGTGCCATCAGTGACCTGAATAGACAGGGAAGTTCTGGGGCCAACGTCCTGACTTTC. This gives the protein CAISDLNRQGSSGANVLTF.

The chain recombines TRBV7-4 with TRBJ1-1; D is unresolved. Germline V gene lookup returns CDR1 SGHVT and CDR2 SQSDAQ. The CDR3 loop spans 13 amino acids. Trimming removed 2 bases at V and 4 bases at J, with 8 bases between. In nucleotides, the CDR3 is TGTGCCAGCAGCTTATCCGGGCCCACTGAAGCTTTCTTT. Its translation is CASSLSGPTEAFF.

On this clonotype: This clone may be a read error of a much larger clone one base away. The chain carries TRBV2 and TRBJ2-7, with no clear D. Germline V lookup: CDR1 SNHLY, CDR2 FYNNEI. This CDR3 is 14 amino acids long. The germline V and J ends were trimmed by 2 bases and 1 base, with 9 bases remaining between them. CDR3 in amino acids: CASSESQVSYEQYF. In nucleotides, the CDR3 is TGTGCCAGCAGTGAAAGTCAGGTTTCCTACGAGCAGTACTTC.

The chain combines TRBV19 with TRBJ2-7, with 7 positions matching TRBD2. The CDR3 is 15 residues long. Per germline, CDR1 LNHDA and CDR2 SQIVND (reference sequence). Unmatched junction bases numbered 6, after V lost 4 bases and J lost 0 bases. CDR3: CASSTLGGNSYEQYF. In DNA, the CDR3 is TGTGCCAGTAGTACACTGGGGGGGAACTCCTACGAGCAGTACTTC.

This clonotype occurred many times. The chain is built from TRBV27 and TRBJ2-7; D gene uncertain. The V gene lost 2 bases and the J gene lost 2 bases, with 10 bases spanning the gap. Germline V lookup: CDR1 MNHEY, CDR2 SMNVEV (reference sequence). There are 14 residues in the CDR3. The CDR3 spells CASSLRLATYEQYF. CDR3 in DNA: TGTGCCAGCAGTTTACGCCTCGCTACCTACGAGCAGTACTTC.

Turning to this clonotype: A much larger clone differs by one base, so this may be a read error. The CDR3 DNA reads TGTGCCAGCAGCTTTTCAGCTACGGTCACCCACGAGCAGTACTTC. This codes for CASSFSATVTHEQYF. The rearrangement links TRBV5-8 to TRBJ2-7; D is undetermined. Trimming took off 2 bases at V and 5 bases at J, with 17 bases between the two ends. Germline V lookup: CDR1 SGHTS, CDR2 YDEGEE. The CDR3 has 15 residues.

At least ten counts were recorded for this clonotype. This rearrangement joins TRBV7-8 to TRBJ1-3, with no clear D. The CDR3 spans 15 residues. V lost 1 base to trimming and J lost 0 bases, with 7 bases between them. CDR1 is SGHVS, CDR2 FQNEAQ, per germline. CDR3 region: CASSLGVGSGNTIYF. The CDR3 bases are TGTGCCAGCAGCTTAGGGGTGGGCTCTGGAAACACCATATATTTT.

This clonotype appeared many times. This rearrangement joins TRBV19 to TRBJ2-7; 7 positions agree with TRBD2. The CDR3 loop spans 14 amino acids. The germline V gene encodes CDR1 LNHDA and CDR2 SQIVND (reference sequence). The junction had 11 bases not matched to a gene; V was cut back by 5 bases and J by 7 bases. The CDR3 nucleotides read TGTGCCAGTAGTCCGGGGAGGGGTTCGTGGGAGCAGTACTTC. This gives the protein CASSPGRGSWEQYF.

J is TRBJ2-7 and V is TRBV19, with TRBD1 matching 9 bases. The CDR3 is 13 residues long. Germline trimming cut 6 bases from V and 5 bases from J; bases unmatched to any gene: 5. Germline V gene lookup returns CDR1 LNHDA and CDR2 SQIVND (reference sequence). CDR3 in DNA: TGTGCCAGTAGCATGGACAGGGGCAACGAGCAGTACTTC. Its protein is CASSMDRGNEQYF.

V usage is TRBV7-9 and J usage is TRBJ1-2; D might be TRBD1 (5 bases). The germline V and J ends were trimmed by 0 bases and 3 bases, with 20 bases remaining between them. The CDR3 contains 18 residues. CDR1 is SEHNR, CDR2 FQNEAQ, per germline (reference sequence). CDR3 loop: CASSLAPPYRPVDYGYTF. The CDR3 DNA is TGTGCCAGCAGCTTAGCTCCCCCGTACAGGCCCGTGGACTATGGCTACACCTTC.